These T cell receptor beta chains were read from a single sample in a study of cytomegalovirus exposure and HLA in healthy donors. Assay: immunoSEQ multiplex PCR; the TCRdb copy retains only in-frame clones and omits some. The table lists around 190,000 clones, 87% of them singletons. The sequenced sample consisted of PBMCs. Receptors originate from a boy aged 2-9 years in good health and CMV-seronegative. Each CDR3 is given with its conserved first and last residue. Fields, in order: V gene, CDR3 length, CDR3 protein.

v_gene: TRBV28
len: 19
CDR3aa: CASSFGAGLTTSGANVLTF

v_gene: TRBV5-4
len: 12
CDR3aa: CASSEEGTEAFF

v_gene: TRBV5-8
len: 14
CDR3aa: CASSIQQGRTEAFF

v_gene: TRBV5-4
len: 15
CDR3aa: CASSLDGGIHYEQYF

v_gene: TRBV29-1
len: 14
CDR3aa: CSVAGDAGANVLTF

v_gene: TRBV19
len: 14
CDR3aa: CASSLRQGTNGYTF

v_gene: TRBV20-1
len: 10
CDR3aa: CSASNTEAFF

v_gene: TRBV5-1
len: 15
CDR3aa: CASSLGQGPTDTQYF

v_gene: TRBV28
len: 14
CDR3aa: CAVASGSTSYEQYF

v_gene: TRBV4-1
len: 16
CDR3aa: CASSQDADRMSYGYTF

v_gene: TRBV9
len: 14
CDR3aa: CASSPPGVTYEQYF

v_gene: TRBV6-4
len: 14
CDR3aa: CASSKDTADSPLHF

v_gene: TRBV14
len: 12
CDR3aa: CASSQVGHEQYF

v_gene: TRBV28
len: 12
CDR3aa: CASSLTAYEQYF

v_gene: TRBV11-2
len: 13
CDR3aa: CASGTSGSYEQYF

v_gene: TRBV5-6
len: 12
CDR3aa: CASSRPTGEQYF

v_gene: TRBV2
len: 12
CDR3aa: CASSRDRAYQYF

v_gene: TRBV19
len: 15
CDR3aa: CASRDQGSGRYEQYF

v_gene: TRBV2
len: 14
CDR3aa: CASSKTILSYEQYF

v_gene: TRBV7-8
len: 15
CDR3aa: CASSYPGLVGYEQYF

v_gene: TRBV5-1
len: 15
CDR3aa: CASSFLGVDQETQYF

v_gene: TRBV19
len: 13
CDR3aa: CASRRVFNTEAFF

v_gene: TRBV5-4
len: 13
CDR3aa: CASSPTGGAEAFF

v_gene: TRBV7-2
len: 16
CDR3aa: CASSWGPQGQKETQYF

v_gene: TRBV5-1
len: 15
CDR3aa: CASSLVGGNHYGYTF

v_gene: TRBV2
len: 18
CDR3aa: CASSERLAGGLIENIQYF

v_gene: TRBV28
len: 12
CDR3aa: CASSPAGSPLHF

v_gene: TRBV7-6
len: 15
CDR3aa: CASSLLAGGPDTQYF

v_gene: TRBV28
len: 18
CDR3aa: CASSRTPPGTENTGELFF

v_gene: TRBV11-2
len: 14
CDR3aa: CASNRLAGHNEQFF

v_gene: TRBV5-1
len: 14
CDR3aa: CASRQFSRTDTQYF

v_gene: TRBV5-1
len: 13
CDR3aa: CASRYSPNQPQHF

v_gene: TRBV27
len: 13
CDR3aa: CASSEGAGEKLFF

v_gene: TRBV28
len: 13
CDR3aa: CASLREDSYEQYF

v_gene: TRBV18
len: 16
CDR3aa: CASSPRQGSGANVLTF

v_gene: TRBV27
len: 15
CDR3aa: CASSLYPREGYGYTF

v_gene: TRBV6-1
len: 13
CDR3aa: CASRAGNTGELFF

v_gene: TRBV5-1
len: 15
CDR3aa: CASSLGGSRYNEQFF

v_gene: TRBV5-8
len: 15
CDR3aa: CASSFDVLANYGYTF

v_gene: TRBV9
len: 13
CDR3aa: CASSGQTGRAAFF

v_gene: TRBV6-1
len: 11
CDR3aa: CASDRNTEAFF

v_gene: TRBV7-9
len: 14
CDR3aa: CASSHRDSNQPQHF

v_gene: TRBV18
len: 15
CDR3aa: CASSLLSYSYNEQFF

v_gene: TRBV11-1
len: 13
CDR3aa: CASSRGPGTEAFF

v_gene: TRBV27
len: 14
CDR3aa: CASSLSGGRNEQFF

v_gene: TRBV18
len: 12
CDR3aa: CASSPTFLEQFF

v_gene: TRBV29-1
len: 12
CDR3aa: CSAADREYEQYF

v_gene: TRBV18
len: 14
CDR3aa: CASSPVRRGYEQYF

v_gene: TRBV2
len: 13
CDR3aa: CASSEKGAHEQFF

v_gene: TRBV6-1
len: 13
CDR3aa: CASSRGASYEQYF

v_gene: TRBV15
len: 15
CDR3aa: CATSRETGGAGELFF

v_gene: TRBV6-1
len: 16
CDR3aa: CASSESGGGVMDTQYF

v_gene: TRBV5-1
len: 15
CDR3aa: CASTGGTVGSGELFF

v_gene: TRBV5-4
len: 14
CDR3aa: CASSLGQVGNTIYF

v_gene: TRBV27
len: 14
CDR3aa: CASRVAGSYNEQFF